This T cell receptor (beta chain) was recovered during a study of blood T cells in healthy people across ages (dated by TCRdb to the mid-2010s). About the investigation overall: In model experiments, roughly one uniquely barcoded TCR beta cDNA molecule per two T cells was captured by template switching. Age-related changes in TCR beta repertoire diversity were measured in the study by deep sequencing normalized with unique cDNA molecular identifiers. Donors were grouped into four age groups: young (average 16 years), middle-aged (roughly 37), aged (roughly 62) and long-lived (around 80). To avoid experimental bias, donors of different ages were spread randomly across the sequencing lanes. For two donors (one aged 18 to 30 and one aged 80 or older), the study analyzed two additional independent replicas of 1 million unique cDNA reads from the same blood draw. The investigation overall reported the following: Donor CMV infection status was unknown, potentially confounding age-related changes in expanded clonotypes. The long-lived group showed more naive CD4+ T cells, fewer expanded clones and increased TCR diversity than the aged group, suggesting age selection. Estimates of total diversity based on one million sequenced T cells were considered lower bounds and underestimates. There was a strong correlation between observed TCR beta diversity and the percentage of naive T cells measured by flow cytometry. Since profiling was done on bulk unsorted PBMCs, naive and antigen-experienced compartments could not be conclusively compared. Observed TCR beta diversity per million T cells fell roughly linearly with age, and a significant reduction was already apparent by age about 38.

Spanning cysteine to phenylalanine, the CDR3 consists of 17 amino acids. Just CDR3 DNA is preserved here, 51 bases in frame from base 1. For CDR1 and CDR2, the germline V gene lists SGHTA and FQGNSA. Between the V and J ends, shortened by 4 bases and 0 bases respectively, the junction contains 17 bases. The donors were under 40 Caucasian individuals from Russia, aged roughly 6 to 90 years, who were systemically healthy. Each donor gave around 9.5 milliliters of peripheral blood, collected into EDTA-treated Vacutainer tubes. Ficoll-Paque density-gradient centrifugation was used to isolate PBMCs, with at least 6.5 million per sample. Trizol reagent was used to extract total RNA from the PBMCs, yielding at least 5 micrograms per sample. For every donor, flow cytometry on a PBMC aliquot measured the percentage of naive CD45RAhigh/CD27high T cells. The library was obtained by 5' RACE. A second PCR of about 7 to 12 cycles was performed with a sample-barcoded 5' primer and a J-beta primer mix. A unique molecular identifier was introduced onto each TCR beta cDNA molecule by a template-switch 5' adaptor carrying 12 random nucleotides. At least 2.5 million CDR3-containing paired-end reads were obtained from each sample. First-strand cDNA was synthesized from all RNA with the Mint cDNA synthesis kit, primed by a TRBC-specific oligonucleotide. After uracil-DNA glycosylase treatment, a first 18-cycle PCR used universal primers M1SS and BC2_uni_R on all cDNA. Per the source publication's procedure: For normalization, 1 million high-quality reads were randomly selected from each sample, with every read carrying a distinct molecular identifier. Reads sharing molecular identifiers were discarded rather than binned into consensus sequences. MiTCR, set to a Q25 quality threshold and the strictest error-elimination algorithm, was used for CDR3 identification, clonotype clustering and error correction. A nonparametric unseen species model using Euler transformation provided a lower-bound estimate of total TCR beta diversity. Starting from the raw public reads, TCRdb applied fastp trimming at Q25, assembled clones with MiXCR and retained in-frame beta chains. Entries that share a CDR3 protein sequence are merged under the most common genes and DNA. TCRdb, not the original authors, processed these V and J calls. Here the sample has approximately 1,700,000 distinct CDR3 sequences; more than 35% occur a single time. Roughly 23% of the sample lies in the top ten.

For this clonotype: Its binding antigen is unknown. Base qualities are not recorded, but no much larger clone differs from it by a single base.

Sequencing input: blood. Here the chain combines TRBV7-2 and TRBJ2-3; perhaps TRBD1 is the D gene, with 6 bases matching. The source is a human donor in good health. DNA sequence: TGTGCCAGCAGCTCATCCGGGACATCCTATAGCACAGATACGCAGTATTTT. This codes for CASSSSGTSYSTDTQYF.